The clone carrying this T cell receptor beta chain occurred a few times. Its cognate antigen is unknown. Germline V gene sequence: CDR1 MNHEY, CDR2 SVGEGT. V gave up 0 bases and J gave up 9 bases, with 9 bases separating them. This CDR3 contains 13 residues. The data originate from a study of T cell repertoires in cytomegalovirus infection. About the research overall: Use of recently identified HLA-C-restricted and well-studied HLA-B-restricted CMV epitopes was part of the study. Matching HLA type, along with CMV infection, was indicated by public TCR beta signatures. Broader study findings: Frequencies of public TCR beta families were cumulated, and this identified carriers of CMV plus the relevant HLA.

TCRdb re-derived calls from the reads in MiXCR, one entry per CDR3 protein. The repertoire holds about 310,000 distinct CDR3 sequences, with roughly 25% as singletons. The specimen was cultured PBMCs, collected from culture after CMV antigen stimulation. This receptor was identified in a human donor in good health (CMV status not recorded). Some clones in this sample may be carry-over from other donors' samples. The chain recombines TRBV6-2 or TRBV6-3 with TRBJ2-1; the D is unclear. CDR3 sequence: CASSYSLMGEQFF. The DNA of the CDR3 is TGTGCCAGCAGTTACTCCCTTATGGGTGAGCAGTTCTTC.